The clone carrying this T cell receptor beta chain was seen only a few times. The target antigen is unknown. The record originates from a study of cytomegalovirus exposure and HLA in healthy donors. Study outcomes and limitations: Per a later analysis, roughly 17,000 TCR beta sequences showed association with HLA alleles at 0.05 false discovery rate. It was reportedly the case that the classifier diagnosed cytomegalovirus status with high specificity and sensitivity. A link between a missense DCLRE1C variant and TCR beta V- and J-gene trimming emerged from a later analysis. Clonal expansion was found to be greater in HLA-associated TCR beta chains than in equally common others in a later analysis.

Germline loops: CDR1 SGHDT, CDR2 YYEEEE. V shed 4 bases, J shed 2 bases, and the junction held 6 bases outside the gene matches. The CDR3 runs to 15 residues. The PCR used 60 Vbeta and 13 Jbeta primers. The repertoire was sequenced with immunoSEQ multiplex PCR; TCRdb's copy has only in-frame clones and lacks some. The sample lists about 64,000 clones, roughly 73% occurring once. The source material was PBMCs. The V call is TRBV5-6, the J call TRBJ2-3, with 8 positions matching TRBD2. This clonotype originated in a male donor in good health and CMV-seropositive. The DNA for the CDR3 is TGTGCCAGCAGCACCGGGAGGGCTTACACAGATACGCAGTATTTT. It yields the protein CASSTGRAYTDTQYF. Full variable domain (remainder filled in from reference TRBV5-6 and TRBJ2-3): DAGVTQSPTHLIKTRGQQVTLRCSPKSGHDTVSWYQQALGQGPQFIFQYYEEEERQRGNFPDRFSGHQFPNYSSELNVNALLLGDSALYLCASSTGRAYTDTQYFGPGTRLTVL.